The text below deals with one T cell receptor (beta chain). What this receptor recognizes is not known. No base quality information exists; no much larger clone differs at one position. Using the deep immunoSEQ assay, TCR CDR3 regions were amplified from genomic DNA by multiplex PCR. For each cell subset, the extracted genomic DNA was distributed evenly across all wells of several immunoSEQ 96-well plates, and each plate served as one replicate. For sorted subsets, about 200 ng genomic DNA, equal to tens of thousands of T cell genomes, was loaded into each replicate PCR. The purified libraries were quantified using a Qubit 3.0 fluorometer, sized with a Bioanalyzer 2100, and then quantified again using the KAPA Library Quantification kit. Every immunoSEQ 96-well plate was sequenced on a dedicated single-read 150-cycle Illumina NextSeq 550 flow cell. The study's own analysis went as follows. Because only junctional sequences without quality scores were contained in the immunoSEQ output, filtering matching that applied to full-length reads could not be performed. Sequences were annotated with PyIR, a Python wrapper for IgBLAST v1.9, and V/J genes and CDR3 were assigned using IMGT germline references. Any read was removed if the V/J assignment was weak (E-value above 1e-6), the CDR3 was missing, or the read contained stop codons, out-of-frame junctions, or ambiguous translated residues. V3J clonotypes were defined as sequences sharing the same inferred V gene, J gene, and CDR3 amino acid sequence. Percentage overlap between repertoires was computed as shared unique clonotypes divided by the size of the smaller repertoire. Richness of each repertoire was evaluated using RTK rarefaction, the Chao1 estimator, and Recon v2.1 estimates of unobserved clonotypes. Generation probabilities for all TCRbeta clonotypes obtained by the gDNA method from a handful of donors were computed using OLGA. TCRdb mirrors the immuneACCESS table, restricted to in-frame sequences. Some clones are absent from its copies; in checked studies, under half trace to an unresolved V gene, and the reason for the others is unknown. That table furnishes V, J and clone size, whereas the DNA furnished D and trimming. Present in this sample are millions of clones, approximately 95% of which were seen just once. The top ten constitute 0.39% of the sample.

The donors were healthy, HIV-negative adults with no recently reported acute infections or vaccinations. Every donor was a Caucasian adult living in Nashville, Tennessee, USA. CD4+ T cells were enriched by magnetic negative selection, after which naive cells were positively selected on CD45RA and the negative fraction was taken as the memory subset. Blood was collected by leukapheresis, and PBMCs were isolated by Ficoll-Histopaque density gradient centrifugation and then cryopreserved in liquid nitrogen vapor phase. Analytical flow cytometry was used to check the purity and quantity of every magnetically sorted T cell population. From each sorted fraction, genomic DNA was isolated and quantified by UV absorbance on a Nanodrop 2000c. The data derive from a study of shared clonotypes between healthy human individuals (dated by TCRdb to 2020 to 2022). For the study in its entirety: Two women and three men aged 18 to 49 years were included in the cohort. Per donor, three plates each were used for CD4 naive and CD4 memory, two for CD8 naive, and one for CD8 memory. To estimate repertoire size and how much clonotypes are shared between individuals, the study performed deep sequencing of blood TCR repertoires from five healthy adults. Libraries were prepared and TCR repertoires were sequenced by different laboratories using diverse techniques, in order to increase sequencing depth and limit assay-specific biases. Per donor, leukapheresis produced somewhere between about 0.8 and 9.5 billion PBMCs. Here is what the overall study found, with its caveats: Across a few donors, about 4.5% of naive CD4, approximately 3.6% of naive CD8, about 2% of memory CD4, and roughly 0.41% of memory CD8 clonotypes were shared. Estimated clonotype richness was generally larger for naive than for memory subsets. Pairwise subsampling indicated that sequencing depth was expected to affect the degree of clonotype sharing among donors. Incomplete sequencing was indicated by rarefaction of sorted-subset datasets, despite the large sequencing depth. Sampling was restricted to blood, and TCR repertoires in tissues likely differ from the TCR repertoires found in blood. Because the study included only a small number of donors, the genetic and exposure-history diversity represented was limited. Clonotypes shared by all four sorted-subset donors showed higher generation probabilities than non-shared clonotypes.

The sequenced material came from naive CD4+ T cells from PBMCs. The label giving this sample's cell subset or site can be read as: CD45RA+ positively selected. This clonotype was sampled from a man aged 18 to 30 in good health. Some clones in this sample may be carry-over from other donors' samples.

Here the CDR3 is given as CASSRRRDNYEQYF. The DNA is as follows: TGTGCCAGTAGTCGTCGCCGGGACAACTACGAGCAGTACTTC. This sequence uses TRBV19 and TRBJ2-7, with TRBD1 as a weak D call on 6 bases. CDR1 is given as LNHDA and CDR2 as SQIVND, both from the germline V gene (reference sequence). The CDR3 numbers 14 residues from cysteine through phenylalanine. Kept here is only the CDR3 DNA, which spans 42 bases and is read in frame from base 1. V is pared back by 5 bases and J by 3 bases, with 14 bases lying between the germline termini.